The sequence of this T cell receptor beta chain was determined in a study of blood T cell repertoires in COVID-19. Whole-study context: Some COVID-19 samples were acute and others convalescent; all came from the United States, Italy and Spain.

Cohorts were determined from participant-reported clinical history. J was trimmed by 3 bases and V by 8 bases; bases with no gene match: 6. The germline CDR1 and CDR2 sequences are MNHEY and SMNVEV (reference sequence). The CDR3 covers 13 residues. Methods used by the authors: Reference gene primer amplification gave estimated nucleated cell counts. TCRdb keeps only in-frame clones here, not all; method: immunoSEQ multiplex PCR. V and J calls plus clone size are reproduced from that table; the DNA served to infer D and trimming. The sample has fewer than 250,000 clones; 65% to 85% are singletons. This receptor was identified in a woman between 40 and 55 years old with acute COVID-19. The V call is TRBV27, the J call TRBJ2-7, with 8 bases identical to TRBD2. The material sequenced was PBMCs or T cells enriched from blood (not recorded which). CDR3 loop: CASCREGGYEQYF. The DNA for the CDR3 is TGTGCCAGCTGTCGGGAGGGAGGCTACGAGCAGTACTTC.